The rows below give T cell receptor beta chains drawn from one sample of a study of graft-versus-host responses after intestinal transplantation. The data were produced by immunoSEQ multiplex PCR, yet TCRdb's version contains in-frame clones alone and is incomplete. This sample has under 90,000 clones, with about nine tenths found just once. The source was PBMCs, collected 98 days after intestinal transplantation. Every receptor here comes from a human patient who received an intestinal transplant, so some T cells may come from the graft donor. The CDR3 runs from the conserved cysteine through the conserved F or W. The D gene is left open where the match is weak. Expanded clones are given a class, and other clones once, few, many or no size at all.

J: TRBJ2-7
V: TRBV28
size: once
D: TRBD1
length: 15
DNA: TGTGCCAGCAGGCTGGACAGGGGGCGCAGCGACGAGCAGTACTTC
CDR3: CASRLDRGRSDEQYF

J: TRBJ2-7
V: TRBV27
size: -
D: -
length: 15
DNA: TGTGCCAGCAGTCCCGGCCTGGGGCCGGGCTACGAGCAGTACTTC
CDR3: CASSPGLGPGYEQYF

J: TRBJ2-7
V: TRBV19
size: -
D: -
length: 16
DNA: TGTGCCAGTACCCCGGGGGGCGGCAGGAGCTCCTACGAGCAGTACTTC
CDR3: CASTPGGGRSSYEQYF

J: TRBJ1-6
V: TRBV19
size: once
D: -
length: 14
DNA: TGTGCCAGTATAGAGTCAGGGGTTGGATCACCCCTCCACTTT
CDR3: CASIESGVGSPLHF

J: TRBJ2-2
V: TRBV7-3
size: -
D: TRBD2
length: 17
DNA: TGTGCCAGCAGCCCCCCTGGACTAGCGGGGGACACCGGGGAGCTGTTTTTT
CDR3: CASSPPGLAGDTGELFF

J: TRBJ2-7
V: TRBV7-6
size: -
D: TRBD2
length: 17
DNA: TGTGCCAGCAGCTTCGGGCTAGCGGGGGGAAGGCCCTACGAGCAGTACTTC
CDR3: CASSFGLAGGRPYEQYF

J: TRBJ2-7
V: TRBV5-6
size: -
D: -
length: 13
DNA: TGTGCCAGCAGCTTGCGCAGGGCCTACGAGCAGTACTTC
CDR3: CASSLRRAYEQYF

J: TRBJ2-2
V: TRBV25-1
size: -
D: TRBD2
length: 17
DNA: TGTGCCAGCAGTGTATTCAGCGGGGGTGCGAACACCGGGGAGCTGTTTTTT
CDR3: CASSVFSGGANTGELFF

J: TRBJ1-2
V: TRBV9
size: once
D: -
length: 16
DNA: TGTGCCAGCAGCGAGTATCGGGGGACGGGAAACTATGGCTACACCTTC
CDR3: CASSEYRGTGNYGYTF

J: TRBJ1-1
V: TRBV6-5
size: -
D: -
length: 13
DNA: TGTGCCAGCAGTTTCATAGGGGGGACTGAAGCTTTCTTT
CDR3: CASSFIGGTEAFF

J: TRBJ2-5
V: TRBV5-4
size: once
D: -
length: 15
DNA: TGTGCCAGCAGCTTGGAGGGGGGGCGAGGAGAGACCCAGTACTTC
CDR3: CASSLEGGRGETQYF

J: TRBJ2-1
V: TRBV6-4
size: once
D: TRBD2
length: 15
DNA: TGTGCCAGCAGTGACTCACTAGCGGGGGGGAATGAGCAGTTCTTC
CDR3: CASSDSLAGGNEQFF

J: TRBJ2-7
V: TRBV5-1
size: -
D: TRBD2
length: 14
DNA: TGCGCCAGCAGCTTCGGACTAGCGGGGTACGAGCAGTACTTC
CDR3: CASSFGLAGYEQYF

J: TRBJ2-2
V: TRBV9
size: -
D: -
length: 14
DNA: TGTGCCAGCAGCGTAGATCCCGACACCGGGGAGCTGTTTTTT
CDR3: CASSVDPDTGELFF

J: TRBJ1-2
V: TRBV19
size: few
D: -
length: 13
DNA: TGTGCCAGTAGTATAGCAGGGCACGAGGGCTACACCTTC
CDR3: CASSIAGHEGYTF

J: TRBJ2-7
V: TRBV6-5
size: -
D: TRBD2
length: 15
DNA: TGTGCCAGCAGCGGACTAGCGGGAGGCTCCTACGAGCAGTACTTC
CDR3: CASSGLAGGSYEQYF

J: TRBJ2-7
V: TRBV9
size: -
D: -
length: 13
DNA: TGTGCCAGCAGCGTAGGAGGGACCTACGAGCAGTACTTC
CDR3: CASSVGGTYEQYF

J: TRBJ2-5
V: TRBV29-1
size: -
D: TRBD1
length: 12
DNA: TGCAGCGGATACAGGGGGCAAGAGACCCAGTACTTC
CDR3: CSGYRGQETQYF

J: TRBJ2-3
V: TRBV13
size: once
D: -
length: 15
DNA: TGTGCCAGCAGCCCCCAGGGGGGCCTCACAGATACGCAGTATTTT
CDR3: CASSPQGGLTDTQYF

J: TRBJ2-2
V: TRBV6-6
size: -
D: -
length: 13
DNA: TGTGCCAGCAGTTATCTAGGAGCCGGGGAGCTGTTTTTT
CDR3: CASSYLGAGELFF

J: TRBJ1-3
V: TRBV5-1
size: -
D: -
length: 17
DNA: TGCGCCAGCAGCTTGGGGAGTGGGGTATCAGGAGGAAACACCATATATTTT
CDR3: CASSLGSGVSGGNTIYF

J: TRBJ1-5
V: TRBV6-1
size: few
D: -
length: 14
DNA: TGTGCCAGCGAGGTGGACAAATTCAATCAGCCCCAGCATTTT
CDR3: CASEVDKFNQPQHF

J: TRBJ1-3
V: TRBV10-1
size: -
D: -
length: 14
DNA: TGCGCCAGCAGCCTGGACAGAGCTGGAAACACCATATATTTT
CDR3: CASSLDRAGNTIYF

J: TRBJ1-2
V: TRBV6-1
size: -
D: -
length: 15
DNA: TGTGCCAGCAGTGAAGAAGGGGGGAAACGCTATGGCTACACCTTC
CDR3: CASSEEGGKRYGYTF

J: TRBJ2-1
V: TRBV14
size: once
D: TRBD1
length: 16
DNA: TGTGCCAGCAGCCAACCGGGACAGGGGCGTCTGGATGAGCAGTTCTTC
CDR3: CASSQPGQGRLDEQFF

J: TRBJ2-7
V: TRBV6-1
size: -
D: -
length: 14
DNA: TGTGCCAGCAGCTACGCGGGGGCGTACTACGAGCAGTACTTC
CDR3: CASSYAGAYYEQYF

J: TRBJ2-5
V: TRBV7-8
size: -
D: -
length: 17
DNA: TGTGCCAGCAGCTTACAGCTGCCCCTAGGCCCCCAAGAGACCCAGTACTTC
CDR3: CASSLQLPLGPQETQYF

J: TRBJ2-7
V: TRBV2
size: -
D: -
length: 11
DNA: TGTGCCAGCAGAGTTAGCTACGAGCAGTACTTC
CDR3: CASRVSYEQYF

J: TRBJ2-7
V: TRBV5-1
size: -
D: TRBD1
length: 17
DNA: TGCGCCAGCAGCTTGGTTACAGGGGTCGACTATTCCTACGAGCAGTACTTC
CDR3: CASSLVTGVDYSYEQYF

J: TRBJ2-2
V: TRBV6-1
size: -
D: -
length: 13
DNA: TGTGCCAGCAACCGGGCGGGTACCGGGGAGCTGTTTTTT
CDR3: CASNRAGTGELFF

J: TRBJ2-2
V: TRBV5-1
size: once
D: -
length: 17
DNA: TGCGCCAGCAGCTTGGCGGGGAGACGTAAGAACACCGGGGAGCTGTTTTTT
CDR3: CASSLAGRRKNTGELFF

J: TRBJ2-3
V: TRBV5-1
size: -
D: -
length: 13
DNA: TGCGCCAGCAGCTTGGAAGGTACAGATACGCAGTATTTT
CDR3: CASSLEGTDTQYF

J: TRBJ2-1
V: TRBV28
size: once
D: -
length: 16
DNA: TGTGCCAGCAGTACCCTGTGGGCCTCGGAGGTGAATGAGCAGTTCTTC
CDR3: CASSTLWASEVNEQFF

J: TRBJ2-7
V: TRBV11-2
size: once
D: TRBD2
length: 15
DNA: TGTGCCAGCAGCTTAGACCTAGCGGGGGCAGGAGAGCAGTACTTC
CDR3: CASSLDLAGAGEQYF

J: TRBJ2-1
V: TRBV6-5
size: -
D: TRBD2
length: 15
DNA: TGTGCCAGCAGTTACTCCGGGAGGGGCTACAATGAGCAGTTCTTC
CDR3: CASSYSGRGYNEQFF

J: TRBJ1-2
V: TRBV12-2
size: -
D: -
length: 15
DNA: TGTGCAAGTCGCCCGCGAGAATTCACTAACTATGGCTACACCTTC
CDR3: CASRPREFTNYGYTF